This is a list of T cell receptor beta chains from one sample in a study of cytomegalovirus exposure and HLA in healthy donors. Measured with immunoSEQ multiplex PCR; TCRdb has only the in-frame clones, and not every one. The listing contains roughly 78,000 clones. Source material: PBMCs. The receptors shown here come from a boy aged 5-17 years in good health and CMV-seronegative. The CDR3 runs from the conserved cysteine through the conserved F or W. Fields, in order: V gene, J gene, D gene, CDR3 protein, CDR3 DNA. D genes are given only for firm matches.

v_call: TRBV9; j_call: TRBJ2-5; d_call: TRBD2; cdr3_aa: CASTRGGHPGETQYF; cdr3_nt: TGTGCCAGCACCCGGGGGGGCCACCCCGGGGAGACCCAGTACTTC
v_call: TRBV7-9; j_call: TRBJ1-1; d_call: .; cdr3_aa: CASSRTFKNTEAFF; cdr3_nt: TGTGCCAGCAGCCGAACTTTCAAGAACACTGAAGCTTTCTTT
v_call: TRBV7-9; j_call: TRBJ2-7; d_call: TRBD1; cdr3_aa: CASSLKGQGSYEQYF; cdr3_nt: TGTGCCAGCAGCTTGAAGGGACAGGGTAGCTACGAGCAGTACTTC
v_call: TRBV2; j_call: TRBJ1-5; d_call: TRBD1; cdr3_aa: CASSNTGGGQPQHF; cdr3_nt: TGTGCCAGCAGTAATACAGGGGGCGGTCAGCCCCAGCATTTT
v_call: TRBV4-1; j_call: TRBJ1-1; d_call: .; cdr3_aa: CASSQLGTGNTEAFF; cdr3_nt: TGCGCCAGCAGCCAACTGGGTACGGGGAACACTGAAGCTTTCTTT
v_call: TRBV6-4; j_call: TRBJ1-1; d_call: .; cdr3_aa: CASSVRLNTEAFF; cdr3_nt: TGTGCCAGCAGTGTGAGGTTGAACACTGAAGCTTTCTTT
v_call: TRBV7-3; j_call: TRBJ2-1; d_call: TRBD2; cdr3_aa: CASSATSVSDNEQFF; cdr3_nt: TGTGCCAGCAGCGCGACTAGCGTCTCCGACAATGAGCAGTTCTTC
v_call: TRBV29-1; j_call: TRBJ2-7; d_call: .; cdr3_aa: CSVDITGTAYEQYF; cdr3_nt: TGCAGCGTTGATATCACAGGAACCGCCTACGAGCAGTACTTC
v_call: TRBV29-1; j_call: TRBJ1-1; d_call: .; cdr3_aa: CSVNTDRNTEAFF; cdr3_nt: TGCAGCGTGAATACGGACAGGAACACTGAAGCTTTCTTT
v_call: TRBV30; j_call: TRBJ1-5; d_call: TRBD1; cdr3_aa: CAWSGTGRQPQHF; cdr3_nt: TGTGCCTGGTCCGGGACAGGGAGGCAGCCCCAGCATTTT
v_call: TRBV7-9; j_call: TRBJ1-2; d_call: .; cdr3_aa: CASSLTDRYGYTF; cdr3_nt: TGTGCCAGCAGCCTGACAGACCGCTATGGCTACACCTTC
v_call: TRBV15; j_call: TRBJ2-2; d_call: TRBD2; cdr3_aa: CATSGLYPNTGELFF; cdr3_nt: TGTGCCACCTCGGGACTATACCCGAACACCGGGGAGCTGTTTTTT
v_call: TRBV5-6; j_call: TRBJ2-7; d_call: TRBD2; cdr3_aa: CASSLSQRGFYEQYF; cdr3_nt: TGTGCCAGCAGCTTGTCCCAGCGGGGGTTCTACGAGCAGTACTTC
v_call: TRBV6-1; j_call: TRBJ1-6; d_call: TRBD1; cdr3_aa: CASRTGGAYSPLHF; cdr3_nt: TGTGCCAGCAGGACAGGGGGCGCGTATTCACCCCTCCACTTT
v_call: TRBV7-9; j_call: TRBJ2-5; d_call: .; cdr3_aa: CATKGGNQENQYF; cdr3_nt: TGTGCCACCAAGGGGGGGAACCAAGAGAACCAGTACTTC
v_call: TRBV7-6; j_call: TRBJ2-6; d_call: TRBD1; cdr3_aa: CASSRQTGTGVEGANVLTF; cdr3_nt: TGTGCCAGCAGCAGACAGACCGGGACAGGGGTCGAGGGGGCCAACGTCCTGACTTTC
v_call: TRBV9; j_call: TRBJ1-1; d_call: .; cdr3_aa: CASTEAANTEAFF; cdr3_nt: TGTGCCAGCACCGAGGCCGCAAACACTGAAGCTTTCTTT
v_call: TRBV2; j_call: TRBJ1-2; d_call: TRBD1; cdr3_aa: CATATGEGGYTF; cdr3_nt: TGTGCCACCGCGACAGGGGAGGGTGGCTACACCTTC
v_call: TRBV2; j_call: TRBJ1-2; d_call: .; cdr3_aa: CASSTREDYGYTF; cdr3_nt: TGTGCCAGCTCTACCAGGGAGGACTATGGCTACACCTTC
v_call: TRBV5-4; j_call: TRBJ1-2; d_call: TRBD1; cdr3_aa: CASSTQQGFIGYTF; cdr3_nt: TGTGCCAGCAGTACCCAACAGGGGTTTATTGGCTACACCTTC
v_call: TRBV18; j_call: TRBJ2-1; d_call: TRBD1; cdr3_aa: CASSSRQGAPSDNEQFF; cdr3_nt: TGTGCCAGCTCATCAAGACAGGGAGCGCCCTCCGACAATGAGCAGTTCTTC
v_call: TRBV6-1; j_call: TRBJ2-7; d_call: TRBD2; cdr3_aa: CASSEVEAGGYEQYF; cdr3_nt: TGTGCCAGCAGTGAAGTCGAAGCGGGGGGATACGAGCAGTACTTC
v_call: TRBV11-1; j_call: TRBJ2-2; d_call: .; cdr3_aa: CASSLAGGPNTGELFF; cdr3_nt: TGTGCCAGCAGCTTAGCGGGGGGGCCGAACACCGGGGAGCTGTTTTTT
v_call: TRBV30; j_call: TRBJ1-2; d_call: .; cdr3_aa: CAWSRTAYGYTF; cdr3_nt: TGTGCCTGGAGTCGGACTGCCTATGGCTACACCTTC
v_call: TRBV5-4; j_call: TRBJ2-7; d_call: TRBD1; cdr3_aa: CASSLGQADYEQYF; cdr3_nt: TGTGCCAGCAGCCTGGGACAGGCTGACTACGAGCAGTACTTC
v_call: TRBV4-1; j_call: TRBJ1-6; d_call: TRBD1; cdr3_aa: CASSRLLPRDRNSPLHF; cdr3_nt: TGCGCCAGCAGCCGACTTCTGCCCCGGGACAGGAATTCACCCCTCCACTTT
v_call: TRBV6-1; j_call: TRBJ2-7; d_call: .; cdr3_aa: CASSELRGSYEQYF; cdr3_nt: TGTGCCAGCAGTGAACTAAGGGGCTCCTACGAGCAGTACTTC
v_call: TRBV12-5; j_call: TRBJ2-7; d_call: .; cdr3_aa: CATQRTASYEQYF; cdr3_nt: TGTGCTACTCAACGGACAGCCTCCTACGAGCAGTACTTC
v_call: TRBV5-1; j_call: TRBJ1-4; d_call: .; cdr3_aa: CASSPLQGGAEKLFF; cdr3_nt: TGCGCCAGCAGCCCCTTACAGGGAGGGGCCGAAAAACTGTTTTTT
v_call: TRBV5-6; j_call: TRBJ2-7; d_call: .; cdr3_aa: CASSFGAENYEQYF; cdr3_nt: TGTGCCAGCAGCTTTGGAGCGGAGAACTACGAGCAGTACTTC
v_call: TRBV30; j_call: TRBJ1-6; d_call: .; cdr3_aa: CAWSVDRSSSYNSHLHF; cdr3_nt: TGTGCCTGGAGCGTTGACAGGTCGAGCTCCTATAATTCACACCTCCACTTT
v_call: TRBV5-1; j_call: TRBJ2-3; d_call: .; cdr3_aa: CASSLSGSDTQYF; cdr3_nt: TGCGCCAGCAGCTTGTCAGGGTCAGATACGCAGTATTTT